Listed below are T cell receptor beta chains from one sample, sequenced in a study of blood T cell repertoires in COVID-19. TCRdb keeps only in-frame clones here, not all; method: immunoSEQ multiplex PCR. The table has approximately 400,000 clones, around nine tenths seen once. Sequenced material: PBMCs or T cells enriched from blood (not recorded which). The source is a woman between 18 and 29 years old who had recovered from COVID-19. CDR3s include the opening cysteine and the closing phenylalanine or tryptophan. The D gene is left open where the match is weak. Clone size is given for some rows only: seen once, a few or many times, or a class if the clone is expanded.

D gene	J gene	V gene	clone size	CDR3 protein	CDR3 DNA
.	TRBJ1-6	TRBV25-1	.	CASSDLRASSYNSPLHF	TGTGCCAGCAGTGATCTGCGGGCAAGCTCCTATAATTCACCCCTCCACTTT
TRBD2	TRBJ2-3	TRBV11-2	.	CASSLARQSGGGTWSAQYF	TGTGCCAGCAGCTTAGCCCGGCAGTCCGGGGGGGGGACCTGGAGTGCGCAGTATTTT
TRBD1	TRBJ2-3	TRBV30	.	CAWSVRQGTDTQYF	TGTGCCTGGAGTGTACGACAGGGTACAGATACGCAGTATTTT
.	TRBJ1-1	TRBV9	.	CASSHSFQGQAFF	TGTGCCAGCAGCCACTCATTTCAGGGGCAGGCTTTCTTT
.	TRBJ1-1	TRBV6-5	once	CASSYSEGNTEAFF	TGTGCCAGCAGTTACTCGGAGGGGAACACTGAAGCTTTCTTT
.	TRBJ2-7	TRBV7-9	.	CASSSSPWDIRSYEQYF	TGTGCCAGCAGCTCCTCCCCTTGGGACATTCGCTCCTACGAGCAGTACTTC
.	TRBJ2-7	TRBV29-1	.	CSVGGGDYEQYF	TGCAGCGTTGGGGGAGGAGACTACGAGCAGTACTTC
.	TRBJ2-3	TRBV20-1	few	CSVSRTDTQYF	TGCAGTGTGTCTCGCACAGATACGCAGTATTTT
.	TRBJ1-2	TRBV19	.	CASRKTGHYGYTF	TGTGCCAGTAGGAAAACAGGGCACTATGGCTACACCTTC
.	TRBJ2-1	TRBV4-3	few	CASSQGFRSPANEQFF	TGCGCCAGCAGCCAAGGATTTAGGAGCCCCGCCAATGAGCAGTTCTTC
.	TRBJ1-2	TRBV7-2	.	CASSLGEGVSYGYTF	TGTGCCAGCAGCTTAGGGGAGGGAGTTAGCTATGGCTACACCTTC
TRBD1	TRBJ1-1	TRBV3-1/TRBV3-2	.	CASSQTYSGVHQGDTEAFF	TGTGCCAGCAGCCAAACCTACTCGGGAGTTCACCAGGGGGACACTGAAGCTTTCTTT
.	TRBJ2-1	TRBV9	.	CASSAIQGGLRNNEQFF	TGTGCCAGCAGCGCGATACAGGGGGGGTTGAGGAACAATGAGCAGTTCTTC
TRBD1	TRBJ1-2	TRBV7-2	.	CASSDVGTGASGYTF	TGTGCCAGCAGCGACGTGGGGACAGGGGCGAGTGGCTACACCTTC
TRBD1	TRBJ1-2	TRBV28	.	CASSGQTGGRNYGYTF	TGTGCCAGCAGTGGACAGACAGGGGGCCGGAACTATGGCTACACCTTC
.	TRBJ2-7	TRBV2	.	CASSVFWDKQNYEQYF	TGTGCCAGCAGTGTATTCTGGGACAAACAGAATTACGAGCAGTACTTC
.	TRBJ2-7	TRBV2	.	CASSPNFYEQYF	TGTGCCAGCAGCCCAAATTTCTACGAGCAGTACTTC
.	TRBJ2-7	TRBV5-1	.	CASSQKQGQAYEQYF	TGCGCCAGCAGTCAGAAACAGGGCCAGGCCTACGAGCAGTACTTC
TRBD1	TRBJ2-3	TRBV24-1	.	CATSDLQGPGTGSTDTQYF	TGTGCCACCAGTGATTTGCAAGGCCCTGGGACAGGGAGCACAGATACGCAGTATTTT
TRBD1	TRBJ1-1	TRBV18	.	CASSPQIKTGQGAFF	TGTGCCAGCTCACCCCAAATCAAGACGGGACAGGGAGCTTTCTTT
.	TRBJ1-6	TRBV19	.	CASSSPRDSYNSPLHF	TGTGCCAGTAGTTCCCCCAGGGACTCCTATAATTCACCCCTCCACTTT
.	TRBJ2-5	TRBV2	once	CASSVEGRGEETQYF	TGTGCCAGCAGTGTGGAGGGGCGAGGGGAAGAGACCCAGTACTTC
.	TRBJ1-2	TRBV2	.	CAGSDSGGNGYTF	TGTGCCGGTTCTGACTCTGGCGGGAATGGCTACACCTTC
TRBD1	TRBJ1-4	TRBV10-1	.	CASSPTTGVGEKLFF	TGCGCCAGCAGTCCGACTACAGGGGTGGGAGAAAAACTGTTTTTT
.	TRBJ1-1	TRBV15	.	CATSRGGTTEAFF	TGTGCCACCAGCAGGGGGGGGACGACTGAAGCTTTCTTT
.	TRBJ2-5	TRBV19	.	CASSTQSQLEKETQYF	TGTGCCAGTAGTACCCAAAGCCAACTAGAAAAAGAGACCCAGTACTTC
TRBD1	TRBJ1-1	TRBV10-3	.	CAIRRQGEYTEAFF	TGTGCCATCAGGAGACAGGGGGAGTACACTGAAGCTTTCTTT
.	TRBJ1-3	TRBV6-5	.	CASSPPGGSGNTIYF	TGTGCCAGCAGTCCGCCGGGGGGCTCTGGAAACACCATATATTTT
TRBD1	TRBJ1-2	TRBV5-8	.	CASSRQGPRGYTF	TGTGCCAGCAGCCGACAGGGCCCGCGCGGCTACACCTTC
.	TRBJ1-2	TRBV6-1	.	CASSEMAGLNYGYTF	TGTGCCAGCAGTGAAATGGCAGGGCTTAACTATGGCTACACCTTC
.	TRBJ2-3	TRBV6-2/TRBV6-3	.	CASSYLRDIYTDTQYF	TGTGCCAGCAGTTATCTCCGGGACATCTACACAGATACGCAGTATTTT
TRBD2	TRBJ2-5	TRBV3-1/TRBV3-2	.	CASSQDWAGGLQETQYF	TGTGCCAGCAGCCAAGATTGGGCGGGGGGGCTTCAAGAGACCCAGTACTTC
TRBD1	TRBJ1-6	TRBV18	many	CASSPFRQGAADSPLHF	TGTGCCAGCTCACCTTTTAGACAGGGGGCCGCTGATTCACCCCTCCACTTT
TRBD1	TRBJ1-1	TRBV7-3	.	CASSDRGNTEAFF	TGTGCCAGCAGCGACAGGGGAAACACTGAAGCTTTCTTT
.	TRBJ1-1	TRBV19	.	CASSLRDGLMEAFF	TGTGCCAGTAGTCTGCGGGACGGACTTATGGAAGCTTTCTTT
TRBD2	TRBJ2-7	TRBV7-3	.	CASSSPVGRGGYEQYF	TGTGCCAGCAGCTCCCCCGTGGGACGGGGGGGGTACGAGCAGTACTTC
TRBD1	TRBJ1-1	TRBV25-1	.	CASSAGQTMNTEAFF	TGTGCCAGCAGTGCGGGACAGACCATGAACACTGAAGCTTTCTTT
TRBD1	TRBJ2-2	TRBV10-3	.	CAIRGQGNTGELFF	TGTGCCATCAGAGGACAGGGGAACACCGGGGAGCTGTTTTTT
TRBD2	TRBJ2-5	TRBV25-1	.	CASSGGLAFQETQYF	TGTGCCAGCAGTGGCGGACTAGCGTTCCAAGAGACCCAGTACTTC
TRBD1	TRBJ1-1	TRBV19	.	CASSIGTGDFEAFF	TGTGCCAGTAGTATTGGGACAGGGGACTTTGAAGCTTTCTTT
.	TRBJ2-5	TRBV6-5	once	CASSLRLGVETQYF	TGTGCCAGCAGTCTCCGACTAGGCGTAGAGACCCAGTACTTC
.	TRBJ2-1	TRBV10-2	.	CASSAQGGNEQFF	TGCGCCAGCAGTGCCCAGGGTGGCAATGAGCAGTTCTTC
.	TRBJ1-4	TRBV10-3	.	CAISESGGEKLFF	TGTGCCATCAGTGAGTCCGGGGGAGAAAAACTGTTTTTT
TRBD1	TRBJ1-2	TRBV19	.	CASRRDRDYAYGYTF	TGTGCCAGTAGAAGAGACAGGGATTACGCCTATGGCTACACCTTC
.	TRBJ2-5	TRBV6-5	.	CASTGHRGAGETQYF	TGTGCCAGTACTGGACATCGGGGGGCCGGCGAGACCCAGTACTTC
.	TRBJ1-1	TRBV11-2	.	CASSLERTSVAFF	TGTGCCAGCAGCTTAGAACGGACAAGCGTAGCTTTCTTT
.	TRBJ1-1	TRBV3-1/TRBV3-2	.	CASSQHDITEAFF	TGTGCCAGCAGCCAGCACGACATCACTGAAGCTTTCTTT
TRBD1	TRBJ2-7	TRBV5-5	.	CASRSPGQGTNEQYF	TGTGCCAGCAGATCGCCGGGACAGGGAACAAACGAGCAGTACTTC
.	TRBJ1-5	TRBV19	.	CASSIGQGNQPQHF	TGTGCCAGTAGTATCGGGCAGGGAAATCAGCCCCAGCATTTT
.	TRBJ2-7	TRBV18	.	CASSPRRGAGEQYF	TGTGCCAGCTCCCCGCGCCGGGGGGCCGGAGAGCAGTACTTC
TRBD1	TRBJ1-3	TRBV6-5	.	CASRGQGGNTIYF	TGTGCCAGCAGGGGACAGGGGGGAAACACCATATATTTT
TRBD1	TRBJ2-5	TRBV5-4	.	CASSSRTGTETQYF	TGTGCCAGCAGCTCGAGGACAGGGACGGAGACCCAGTACTTC
.	TRBJ1-1	TRBV4-2	few	CASSPRGQMNTEAFF	TGTGCCAGCAGCCCAAGAGGACAGATGAACACTGAAGCTTTCTTT
.	TRBJ2-2	TRBV5-6	.	CASSWGNTGELFF	TGTGCCAGCAGCTGGGGCAACACCGGGGAGCTGTTTTTT
TRBD2	TRBJ2-5	TRBV20-1	.	CSASRGSGGQETQYF	TGCAGTGCTAGTCGGGGTAGCGGGGGTCAAGAGACCCAGTACTTC